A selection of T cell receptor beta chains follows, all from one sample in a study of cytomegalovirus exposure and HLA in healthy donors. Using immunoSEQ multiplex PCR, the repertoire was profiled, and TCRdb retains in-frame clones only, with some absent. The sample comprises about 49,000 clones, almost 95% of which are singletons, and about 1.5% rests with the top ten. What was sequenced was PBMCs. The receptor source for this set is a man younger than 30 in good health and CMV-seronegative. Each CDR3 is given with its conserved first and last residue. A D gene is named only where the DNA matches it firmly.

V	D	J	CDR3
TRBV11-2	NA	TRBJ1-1	CASSLNSGRDEAFF
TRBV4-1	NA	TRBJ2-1	CASSRQGNEGNEQFF
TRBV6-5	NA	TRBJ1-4	CASSPLTGEKLFF
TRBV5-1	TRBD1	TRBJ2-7	CASSLGGTGDSYEQYF
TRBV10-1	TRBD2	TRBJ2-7	CASSGGSSGGIYEQYF
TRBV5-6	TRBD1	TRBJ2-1	CASSAGTGGIYEQFF
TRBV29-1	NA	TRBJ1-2	CSAWTVNYGYTF
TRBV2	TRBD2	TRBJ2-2	CAGHSSSGRTGELFF
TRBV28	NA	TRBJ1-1	CASSSTDSSPFGTEAFF
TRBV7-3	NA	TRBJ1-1	CASSINLYSEAFF
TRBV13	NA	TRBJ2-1	CASSLGQARSYNEQFF